The 23 T cell receptor beta chains listed next were all sequenced from one sample in a study of shared clonotypes between healthy human individuals. Positive CCR7 selection of CD45RO-negative cells yielded the naive CD8 cells, and terminally differentiated effector memory CD45RA+ cells were excluded. Clones were sequenced by immunoSEQ multiplex PCR, and TCRdb holds only the in-frame ones, with some missing. Among millions of clones, just over 90% were seen once, and the ten largest hold roughly 1.8%. Sequences were obtained from naive CD8+ T cells from PBMCs. The receptors were gathered from a man between 18 and 35 years old in good health. Some clones in this sample may be carry-over from other donors' samples.

This clone was seen just once. The V and J genes are TRBV5-4 and TRBJ1-2; the match to TRBD1 covers 7 bases. The J segment lost 4 bases and the V segment lost 5 bases, leaving 5 bases of the junction unmatched. CDR3 length: 13 residues. Germline V CDR1 and CDR2: SGHNT, YYREEE (reference sequence). The CDR3 region is CASREQGPYGYTF. The CDR3 DNA follows: TGTGCCAGCAGGGAACAGGGGCCCTATGGCTACACCTTC.

The rearrangement joins TRBV5-1 to TRBJ2-1, with a tentative D call TRBD2 (6 bases). The V end was cut by 3 bases, the J end by 8 bases, with 27 bases between. The germline V gene has CDR1 SGHRS and CDR2 YFSETQ. This CDR3 is built from 18 residues. CDR3 DNA: TGCGCCAGCAGCTATGGGTTTGGTCTAGCGCGGGGTTTCGATGAGCAGTTCTTC. The encoded protein is CASSYGFGLARGFDEQFF.

Note on this clone: The same CDR3 is also encoded by other DNA sequences in this sample. V usage is TRBV5-6 and J usage is TRBJ2-3; no clear D. This CDR3 comprises 14 residues. Per the germline V gene, CDR1 is SGHDT and CDR2 is YYEEEE. V was pared by 4 bases and J by 1 base, with 10 bases between. CDR3 amino acids: CASSPGVGTDTQYF. In nucleotides, the CDR3 is TGTGCCAGCAGCCCTGGGGTGGGCACAGATACGCAGTATTTT. The variable domain in full, with the rest retrieved from reference TRBV5-6 and TRBJ2-3, is DAGVTQSPTHLIKTRGQQVTLRCSPKSGHDTVSWYQQALGQGPQFIFQYYEEEERQRGNFPDRFSGHQFPNYSSELNVNALLLGDSALYLCASSPGVGTDTQYFGPGTRLTVL.

The chain is built from TRBV18 and TRBJ1-1, with D maybe TRBD1 (5 bases). The CDR3 totals 18 residues. Germline V gene data show CDR1 as KGHSH and CDR2 as LQKENI. Trimming removed 2 bases from V and 3 bases from J, with 22 bases in between. CDR3 bases: TGTGCCAGCTCACCATATCGCGACAGACACCTCGAGGACACTGAAGCTTTCTTT. It yields the protein CASSPYRDRHLEDTEAFF.

To note about this clone: The identical CDR3 is also encoded by other nucleotide sequences in the sample. J is TRBJ2-3 and V is TRBV29-1, with a tentative D call TRBD2 (6 bases). The CDR3 covers 12 residues. In germline, CDR1 is SQVTM, CDR2 ANQGSEA. Deletions cut 5 bases from V and 6 bases from J, with 12 bases between. The CDR3 DNA is TGCAGCGTTCTGGAGGGCGGGGATACGCAGTATTTT. It codes for CSVLEGGDTQYF.

This clone was recorded only once. V is TRBV19 and J is TRBJ2-3; no definite D call. From germline, CDR1 is LNHDA and CDR2 SQIVND (reference sequence). This CDR3 contains 15 residues. The V gene lost 4 bases and the J gene lost 6 bases, with 17 bases spanning the gap. CDR3 residues: CASSTLPPMGDTQYF. The CDR3 DNA reads TGTGCCAGTAGTACCCTACCCCCCATGGGCGATACGCAGTATTTT.

The chain employs TRBV19 and TRBJ2-7; no firm D call. CDR1 and CDR2 (germline): LNHDA, SQIVND (reference sequence). V lost 3 bases, J lost 3 bases, and 12 bases lay in between. This CDR3 region has 14 residues. CDR3 sequence: CASSIRRANYEQYF. The CDR3 nucleotides are TGTGCCAGTAGTATTAGAAGGGCTAACTACGAGCAGTACTTC.

The chain is built from TRBV5-1 and TRBJ2-5; TRBD2 matches 8 bases. The germline V gene has CDR1 SGHRS and CDR2 YFSETQ. This CDR3 is 17 amino acids long. V trimming: 5 bases; J trimming: 2 bases; junction bases outside the gene matches: 14. The CDR3, as DNA: TGCGCCAGCAGTTTTGGACTAGCCCGCACCCTGCAAGAGACCCAGTACTTC. It is translated as CASSFGLARTLQETQYF. Looking up the rest from reference TRBV5-1 and TRBJ2-5 gives the full variable domain: KAGVTQTPRYLIKTRGQQVTLSCSPISGHRSVSWYQQTPGQGLQFLFEYFSETQRNKGNFPGRFSGRQFSNSRSEMNVSTLELGDSALYLCASSFGLARTLQETQYFGPGTRLLVL.

The rearrangement uses TRBV7-9 and TRBJ2-5; D not certain. This CDR3 comprises 15 residues. Trimming removed 0 bases at V and 3 bases at J, with 11 bases between. Germline CDR1 is SEHNR and CDR2 is FQNEAQ (reference sequence). CDR3 sequence (DNA): TGTGCCAGCAGCTTAGCGCAGGTAGCCGAAGAGACCCAGTACTTC. The encoded protein is CASSLAQVAEETQYF.

In its sample, this clone was seen once. This chain links TRBV27 with TRBJ2-5, with D possibly TRBD1 on 6 matching bases. The J call may not be correct, given that the DNA end is closer to TRBJ2-7. The CDR3 is 14 residues long. The germline gives CDR1 MNHEY, CDR2 SMNVEV (reference sequence). DNA for the CDR3: TGTGCCAGCAGTTTAAGGGACACTAGGTACGAGCAGTACTTC. Translation: CASSLRDTRYEQYF.

V gene TRBV2 combines with J gene TRBJ2-7, with 8 bases identical to TRBD1. Looked up from germline, CDR1 is SNHLY and CDR2 is FYNNEI. This CDR3 contains 14 residues. The V and J ends lost 4 bases and 3 bases, in that order; junction bases with no gene match: 5. The CDR3: CASSVGQGYYEQYF. Here the CDR3 DNA reads TGTGCCAGCAGTGTCGGACAGGGCTACTACGAGCAGTACTTC. The full variable domain, rest sourced from reference TRBV2 and TRBJ2-7, is EPEVTQTPSHQVTQMGQEVILRCVPISNHLYFYWYRQILGQKVEFLVSFYNNEISEKSEIFDDQFSVERPDGSNFTLKIRSTKLEDSAMYFCASSVGQGYYEQYFGPGTRLTVT.

This chain uses TRBV7-9 with TRBJ2-5; 10 bases are shared with TRBD2. CDR3 length: 15 residues. Germline assignment: CDR1 SEHNR and CDR2 FQNEAQ (reference sequence). Germline trimming cut 2 bases from V and 10 bases from J; bases unmatched to any gene: 10. The CDR3 protein is CASSLSRTSGQVQYF. CDR3 in DNA: TGTGCCAGCAGCTTATCTCGGACTAGCGGACAGGTCCAGTACTTC.

The chain recombines TRBV27 with TRBJ2-7; D uncertain. The CDR3 runs to 15 residues. Germline assignment: CDR1 MNHEY and CDR2 SMNVEV (reference sequence). The V end was cut by 7 bases, the J end by 1 base, with 17 bases between. CDR3: CASTTRGDTSYEQYF. CDR3 DNA: TGTGCCAGCACCACTCGCGGTGACACTTCCTACGAGCAGTACTTC.

This chain connects TRBV6-1 to TRBJ1-1, with a tentative D call TRBD1 (6 bases). V lost 0 bases, J lost 5 bases, and 22 bases lay in between. CDR1 and CDR2 (germline): MNHNS, SASEGT. This CDR3 spans 18 amino acids. The CDR3 region is CASSEAGVYGGGATEAFF. CDR3 bases: TGTGCCAGCAGTGAAGCCGGGGTTTACGGGGGCGGTGCGACTGAAGCTTTCTTT.

The V gene is TRBV7-8, the J gene TRBJ2-1; D may be TRBD2 (5 bases). The V gene's germline CDR1 is SGHVS and CDR2 FQNEAQ. The CDR3 runs to 13 residues. The V and J ends lost 3 bases and 6 bases respectively, with 9 bases between them. CDR3: CASSFLLVNEQFF. CDR3 nucleotide sequence: TGTGCCAGCAGCTTCCTACTAGTCAATGAGCAGTTCTTC.

A single count supports this clone. The chain links TRBV11-2 to TRBJ1-5; TRBD1 agrees at 9 bases. The CDR3 is 19 residues long. Per germline, CDR1 SGHAT and CDR2 FQNNGV. J gave up 0 bases and V 5 bases, and 14 bases lay outside the gene matches. The CDR3: CASSPVPGQGSFSNQPQHF. The CDR3 DNA reads TGTGCCAGCAGCCCGGTACCGGGACAGGGTAGTTTTAGCAATCAGCCCCAGCATTTT.

The chain carries TRBV14 and TRBJ1-2, with 8 bases identical to TRBD1. The CDR3 is 13 amino acids. In germline, CDR1 is SGHDN, CDR2 FVKESK. V dropped 4 bases and J dropped 4; count of bases not matched to a gene: 2. In nucleotides, the CDR3 is TGTGCCAGCAGCCCGACAGGGGTCTATGGCTACACCTTC. This gives the protein CASSPTGVYGYTF.

This clone was counted a single time. The chain is built from TRBV10-3 and TRBJ1-1, with D unclear. V lost 6 bases and J lost 1, with 15 bases in between. CDR3 length equals 15 residues. Germline V gives CDR1 ENHRY, CDR2 SYGVKD. The CDR3, as DNA: TGTGCCATCAGGGATCGGGTCCTCGGGAACACTGAAGCTTTCTTT. This translates into CAIRDRVLGNTEAFF.

The chain is built from TRBV4-2 and TRBJ1-1, with TRBD1 matching 7 bases. V shed 1 base, J shed 0 bases, and the junction held 17 bases outside the gene matches. The CDR3 covers 20 residues. The V gene's germline CDR1 is LGHNA and CDR2 YNFKEQ. The CDR3 protein is CASSQVGKKGAGRMNTEAFF. The CDR3 DNA reads as TGTGCCAGCAGCCAAGTGGGTAAGAAGGGGGCGGGAAGGATGAACACTGAAGCTTTCTTT.

The chain couples TRBV7-9 to TRBJ2-6; D call uncertain. Germline assignment: CDR1 SEHNR and CDR2 FQNEAQ (reference sequence). V shed 1 base and J shed 0 bases, with 10 bases lying between them. The CDR3 spans 17 residues. CDR3 nucleotide sequence: TGTGCCAGCAGCTTAGATTACATACACTCTGGGGCCAACGTCCTGACTTTC. Protein: CASSLDYIHSGANVLTF.

This chain joins TRBV13 and TRBJ2-3, with 10 bases that match TRBD1. After removal of 5 bases from V and 3 bases from J, the junction contained 5 bases not matched to a gene. Germline V lookup: CDR1 PRHDT, CDR2 FYEKMQ (reference sequence). CDR3 length: 15 amino acids. CDR3 in amino acids: CASSHDRGRTDTQYF. In DNA, the CDR3 is TGTGCCAGCAGCCACGACAGGGGGCGGACAGATACGCAGTATTTT.

V usage is TRBV28 and J usage is TRBJ2-1, with unresolved D. Germline V gene data show CDR1 as MDHEN and CDR2 as SYDVKM. This CDR3 region has 13 residues. V dropped 2 bases and J dropped 15 bases, with 17 bases sitting between them. The CDR3 region has the DNA TGTGCCAGCAGTTTAGAACTGGGAACTAAGCGGTTCTTC. Translated, it gives CASSLELGTKRFF.

Regarding this clone: The sample carries other DNA sequences with the same CDR3. Here the CDR3 reads CASSLRGETQYF. DNA of the CDR3: TGTGCCAGCAGCCTTCGTGGGGAGACCCAGTACTTC. This rearrangement joins TRBV7-3 to TRBJ2-5; D gene ambiguous. Germline values: CDR1 SGHTA, CDR2 FQGTGA. V dropped 5 bases and J dropped 5 bases, with 9 bases sitting between them. This CDR3 has 12 residues. The full variable domain, completed using reference TRBV7-3 and TRBJ2-5, is GAGVSQTPSNKVTEKGKYVELRCDPISGHTALYWYRQSLGQGPEFLIYFQGTGAADDSGLPNDRFFAVRPEGSVSTLKIQRTERGDSAVYLCASSLRGETQYFGPGTRLLVL.